This TCR beta chain was recorded in a study of blood T cell repertoires in COVID-19. Study-level information: Researchers got acute and convalescent COVID-19 samples from the United States, Italy and Spain. The analysed material was cDNA or gDNA that came from T cells, B-cell-depleted T cells, or PBMCs.

Losses at the gene ends were 6 bases for V and 3 bases for J; bases not matched to a gene: 4. CDR1 and CDR2 (germline): SGHVS, FNYEAQ. The CDR3 extends over 15 amino acids. In the original analysis: Reference gene primers were amplified, and this amplification served to estimate nucleated cell counts. Libraries were prepared by immunoSEQ multiplex PCR; TCRdb keeps only in-frame clonotypes and omits some of them. That table is the source of V, J and clone size, and D and trimming were worked out from the DNA. The sample lists about 120,000 clones, 60% to 85% occurring once. The sequence came from a man aged 70-80 years with acute or convalescent COVID-19. Sequences were obtained from peripheral blood. The V call is TRBV7-6, the J call TRBJ2-1, with 11 positions matching TRBD2. The CDR3 DNA follows: TGTGCCAGCAGGGAGCTAGCGGGAGGCTACAATGAGCAGTTCTTC. The encoded protein is CASRELAGGYNEQFF.